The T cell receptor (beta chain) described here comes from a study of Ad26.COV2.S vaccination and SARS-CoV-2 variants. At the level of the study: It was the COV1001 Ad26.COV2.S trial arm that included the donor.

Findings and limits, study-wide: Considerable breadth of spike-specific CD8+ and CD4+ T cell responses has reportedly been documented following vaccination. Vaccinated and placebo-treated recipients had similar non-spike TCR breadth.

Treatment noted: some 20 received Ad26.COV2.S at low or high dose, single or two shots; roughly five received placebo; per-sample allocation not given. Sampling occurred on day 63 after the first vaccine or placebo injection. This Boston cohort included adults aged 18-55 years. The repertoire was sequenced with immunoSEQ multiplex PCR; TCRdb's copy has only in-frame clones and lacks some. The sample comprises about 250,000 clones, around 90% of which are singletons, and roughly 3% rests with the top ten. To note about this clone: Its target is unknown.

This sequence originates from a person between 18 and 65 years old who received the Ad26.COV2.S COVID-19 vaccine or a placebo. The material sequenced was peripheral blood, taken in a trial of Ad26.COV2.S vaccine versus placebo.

Here the CDR3 reads CASSIGAAYTQHF. DNA of the CDR3: TGTGCCAGTAGTATAGGGGCGGCTTATACCCAGCATTTT. The chain joins TRBV19 to TRBJ1-5, with D unclear. Trimming left V 1 base short and J 11 bases short, with 12 bases between. CDR1 is LNHDA and CDR2 is SQIVND in the germline V gene (reference sequence). This CDR3 spans 13 amino acids.